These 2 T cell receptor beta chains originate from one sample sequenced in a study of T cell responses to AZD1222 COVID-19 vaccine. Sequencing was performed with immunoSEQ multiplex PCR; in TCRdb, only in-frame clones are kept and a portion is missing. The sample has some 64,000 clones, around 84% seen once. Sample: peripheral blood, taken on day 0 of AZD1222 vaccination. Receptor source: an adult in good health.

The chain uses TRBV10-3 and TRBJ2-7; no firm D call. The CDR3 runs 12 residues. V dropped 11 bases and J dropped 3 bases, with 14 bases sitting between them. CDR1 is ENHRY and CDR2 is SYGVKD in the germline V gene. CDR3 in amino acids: CASRGTDYEQYF. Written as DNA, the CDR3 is TGTGCCTCCCGAGGCACAGACTACGAGCAGTACTTC.

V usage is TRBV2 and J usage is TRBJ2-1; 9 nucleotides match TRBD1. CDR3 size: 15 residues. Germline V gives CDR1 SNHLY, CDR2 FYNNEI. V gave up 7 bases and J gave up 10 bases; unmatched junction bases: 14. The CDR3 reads CASTQSSTGGSEQFF. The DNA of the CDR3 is TGTGCCAGCACGCAGAGCTCGACAGGGGGTAGCGAGCAGTTCTTC.